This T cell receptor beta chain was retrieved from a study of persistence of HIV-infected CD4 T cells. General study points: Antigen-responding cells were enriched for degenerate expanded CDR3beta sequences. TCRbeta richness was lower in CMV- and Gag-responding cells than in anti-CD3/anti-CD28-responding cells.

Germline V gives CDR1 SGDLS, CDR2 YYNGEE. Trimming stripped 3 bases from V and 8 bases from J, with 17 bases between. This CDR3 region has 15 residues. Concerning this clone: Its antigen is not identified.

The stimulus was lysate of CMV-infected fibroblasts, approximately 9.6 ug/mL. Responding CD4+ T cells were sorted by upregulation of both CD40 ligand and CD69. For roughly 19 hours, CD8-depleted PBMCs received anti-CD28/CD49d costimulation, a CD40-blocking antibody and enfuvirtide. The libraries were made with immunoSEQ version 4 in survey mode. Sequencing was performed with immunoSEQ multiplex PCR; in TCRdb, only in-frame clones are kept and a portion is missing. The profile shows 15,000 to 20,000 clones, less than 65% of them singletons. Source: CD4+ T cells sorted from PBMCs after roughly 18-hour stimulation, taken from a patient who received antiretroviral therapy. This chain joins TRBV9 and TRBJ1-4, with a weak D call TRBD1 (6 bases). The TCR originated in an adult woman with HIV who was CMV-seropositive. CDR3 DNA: TGTGCCAGCAGCGCAATGGGACTGCAGGGGGAAAAACTGTTTTTT. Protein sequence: CASSAMGLQGEKLFF.